The 27 T cell receptor beta chains below come from one sample, sequenced in a study of low-dose radiotherapy and immunotherapy resistance in tumors. TRAV- and TRBV-specific primers primed first-strand cDNA, covering alpha and beta chains. PCR amplification of the TCRs was performed with Phusion for 20 to 25 PCR cycles, and it relied on a constant-region primer together with a V-primer adapter. TCRdb fed the reads into MiXCR, producing one record per CDR3 protein. Of 15,000 to 20,000 distinct CDR3 sequences in the sample, 70% are singletons; the top ten hold under 6.5%. These TCRs come from a human donor with advanced metastatic prostate, ovarian, gallbladder or colorectal cancer (not recorded which). This table probably holds off-target reads from a library built for another chain.

This clonotype was detected once. The genes are TRBV6-2 or TRBV6-3 and TRBJ1-2, with D perhaps matching TRBD1 (5 bases). Trimming shortened V by 5 bases and J by 4 bases, and 11 bases separated the two germline ends. CDR3 size: 13 residues. From germline, CDR1 is MNHEY and CDR2 SVGEGT. CDR3 coding DNA: TGTGCCAGCAGTACCGGGGCCGGCTATGGCTACACCTTC. Protein product: CASSTGAGYGYTF.

This clonotype has just a few counts. The chain combines TRBV9 with TRBJ2-1; 7 bases are shared with TRBD2. There are 15 residues in the CDR3. CDR1 is SGDLS and CDR2 is YYNGEE in the germline V gene. V gave up 0 bases and J gave up 7 bases; unmatched junction bases: 7. The CDR3 protein is CASSVDATSLNEQFF. CDR3 coding DNA: TGTGCCAGCAGCGTAGATGCGACTAGCCTTAATGAGCAGTTCTTC. The variable domain in full, with the rest retrieved from reference TRBV9 and TRBJ2-1, is DSGVTQTPKHLITATGQRVTLRCSPRSGDLSVYWYQQSLDQGLQFLIQYYNGEERAKGNILERFSAQQFPDLHSELNLSSLELGDSALYFCASSVDATSLNEQFFGPGTRLTVL.

The rearrangement links TRBV5-1 to TRBJ2-1; 14 positions agree with TRBD2. The CDR3 runs to 19 residues. CDR1 is SGHRS, CDR2 YFSETQ, per germline. V lost 7 bases to trimming and J lost 3 bases; unmatched junction nucleotides: 15. CDR3 in DNA: TGCGCCAGCTCGGGAGTTGGGACTAGCGGGGGTCAGGTCTACAATGAGCAGTTCTTC. It yields the protein CASSGVGTSGGQVYNEQFF.

The chain combines TRBV7-2 with TRBJ2-3, with D possibly called TRBD1 or TRBD2 (5 bases each). Per germline, CDR1 SGHTA and CDR2 FQGNSA. The V end lost 2 bases, the J end lost 2 bases, and 11 bases lay between the germline ends. The CDR3 contains 15 residues. CDR3 coding DNA: TGTGCCAGCAGCTTAAGAGCGGACACCACAGATACGCAGTATTTT. This sequence encodes CASSLRADTTDTQYF.

This chain connects TRBV20-1 to TRBJ2-1; 8 bases map to TRBD2. The CDR3 loop spans 14 amino acids. J lost 0 bases, V lost 3 bases, and 1 base had no gene match. Germline CDR1 DFQATT, CDR2 SNEGSKA (reference sequence). The CDR3 loop is CSARTSVSYNEQFF. CDR3 coding DNA: TGCAGTGCTAGGACTAGCGTCTCCTACAATGAGCAGTTCTTC.

Here the CDR3 reads CASSQEKGREQYF. The DNA for the CDR3 is TGCGCCAGCAGCCAAGAAAAGGGGCGAGAGCAGTACTTC. This chain connects TRBV4-1 to TRBJ2-7; D is perhaps TRBD1 (5 bases). Trimming stripped 0 bases from V and 7 bases from J, with 10 bases between. The CDR3 has 13 residues. Per the germline V gene, CDR1 is MGHRA and CDR2 is YSYEKL.

The J gene is TRBJ1-1, the V gene TRBV5-1; 8 positions match TRBD1. The germline V gene encodes CDR1 SGHRS and CDR2 YFSETQ. Trimming took 4 bases from V and 1 from J; bases not matched to a gene: 12. This CDR3 has 17 residues. The CDR3 coding sequence is TGCGCCAGCAGCATGGACAGGGAAAGTCGAAGGAACACTGAAGCTTTCTTT. Translation: CASSMDRESRRNTEAFF.

The CDR3 DNA follows: TGCGCCAGCAGACGACTAGCGGGGGGCCCAGATACGCAGTATTTT. Translating gives CASRRLAGGPDTQYF. The V call is TRBV5-1, the J call TRBJ2-3; 13 positions agree with TRBD2. CDR3 size: 15 residues. V was pared by 5 bases and J by 4 bases, with 4 bases of the junction left unmatched. Germline V CDR1 and CDR2: SGHRS, YFSETQ.

The chain couples TRBV29-1 to TRBJ2-5; D may be TRBD2 (6 bases). This CDR3 is 14 amino acids long. Germline V gene data show CDR1 as SQVTM and CDR2 as ANQGSEA. Trimming stripped 4 bases from V and 4 bases from J, with 16 bases between. The CDR3 region has the DNA TGCAGCGTTGGACGGACGGGAGCGCTAGAGACCCAGTACTTC. It yields the protein CSVGRTGALETQYF.

This clonotype is medium-sized by share. V is TRBV5-1 and J is TRBJ1-5; D might be TRBD1 (5 bases). CDR1 is SGHRS, CDR2 YFSETQ, per germline. V dropped 2 bases and J dropped 7 bases, with 16 bases sitting between them. This CDR3 is built from 15 residues. Here the CDR3 DNA reads TGCGCCAGCAGCTTAGAGGGGAGGGTTGAACAGCCCCAGCATTTT. Its translation: CASSLEGRVEQPQHF.

This clonotype appeared a few times. The chain joins TRBV29-1 to TRBJ1-4; D unresolved. This CDR3 spans 14 amino acids. V lost 0 bases to trimming and J lost 5 bases, with 10 bases between them. The V gene's germline CDR1 is SQVTM and CDR2 ANQGSEA. CDR3 region: CSVEDPRGNEKLFF. In nucleotides, the CDR3 is TGCAGCGTTGAAGATCCCCGCGGAAATGAAAAACTGTTTTTT. Based on the CDR3 plus reference TRBV29-1 and TRBJ1-4, the full variable domain is SAVISQKPSRDICQRGTSLTIQCQVDSQVTMMFWYRQQPGQSLTLIATANQGSEATYESGFVIDKFPISRPNLTFSTLTVSNMSPEDSSIYLCSVEDPRGNEKLFFGSGTQLSVL.

The V and J genes are TRBV5-4 and TRBJ2-7; D is possibly TRBD1 (6 bases). Germline CDR1 reads SGHNT; CDR2 reads YYREEE (reference sequence). The CDR3 covers 15 residues. Trimming left V 0 bases short and J 4 bases short, with 14 bases between. The CDR3 DNA reads as TGTGCCAGCAGCTTGGGCCAGGGGAATATTTACGAGCAGTACTTC. Residues: CASSLGQGNIYEQYF.

This rearrangement joins TRBV28 to TRBJ2-7; TRBD2 matches 8 bases. From germline, CDR1 is MDHEN and CDR2 SYDVKM. This CDR3 region has 12 residues. Trimming at V came to 10 bases and at J to 6 bases, leaving 8 bases not matched to a gene. The chain's CDR3 is CATLGLGPEQYF. The CDR3, as DNA: TGTGCCACCCTGGGACTAGGGCCCGAGCAGTACTTC. Filled out from reference TRBV28 and TRBJ2-7, the complete variable domain reads DVKVTQSSRYLVKRTGEKVFLECVQDMDHENMFWYRQDPGLGLRLIYFSYDVKMKEKGDIPEGYSVSREKKERFSLILESASTNQTSMYLCATLGLGPEQYFGPGTRLTVT.

The gene calls are TRBV28 and TRBJ2-2; TRBD2 aligns across 8 bases. The CDR3 extends over 16 amino acids. The V segment lost 6 bases and the J segment 2 bases; nucleotides outside the gene matches: 8. CDR1 is MDHEN, CDR2 SYDVKM, per germline. DNA for the CDR3: TGTGCCAGCAGCGTAGCGGGAACTCTTAACACCGGGGAGCTGTTTTTT. It encodes CASSVAGTLNTGELFF.

The chain carries TRBV6-6 and TRBJ2-7; 8 bases fit TRBD1. The V gene's germline CDR1 is MNHNY and CDR2 SVGAGI (reference sequence). V was pared by 10 bases and J by 3 bases, with 5 bases of the junction left unmatched. There are 12 residues in the CDR3. CDR3 nucleotides: TGTGCCACTGGACAGGGCCGCTACGAGCAGTACTTC. It encodes CATGQGRYEQYF.

The V gene is TRBV4-2, the J gene TRBJ2-5; TRBD2 aligns across 12 bases. Germline CDR1 reads LGHNA; CDR2 reads YNFKEQ. CDR3 size: 16 residues. V trimming: 1 base; J trimming: 2 bases; junction bases outside the gene matches: 2. CDR3 residues: CASSQVLAGGQETQYF. In nucleotides, the CDR3 is TGTGCCAGCAGCCAAGTTCTAGCGGGGGGGCAAGAGACCCAGTACTTC.

This chain joins TRBV20-1 and TRBJ2-1, with a tentative D call TRBD2 (6 bases). In germline, CDR1 is DFQATT, CDR2 SNEGSKA (reference sequence). This CDR3 is built from 14 residues. The V end was cut by 3 bases, the J end by 4 bases, with 13 bases between. CDR3 sequence: CSARAGSIYNEQFF. The CDR3 bases are TGCAGTGCTAGGGCCGGGAGTATTTACAATGAGCAGTTCTTC.

This chain uses TRBV5-6 with TRBJ1-6; TRBD1 might be the D (6 bases). V shed 0 bases and J shed 10 bases, with 11 bases lying between them. Per the germline V gene, CDR1 is SGHDT and CDR2 is YYEEEE. The CDR3 has 14 amino acids. The CDR3 region has the DNA TGTGCCAGCAGCTTGGAGCAGGGGCGATCACCCCTCCACTTT. Its protein product is CASSLEQGRSPLHF.

V is TRBV6-1 and J is TRBJ2-1, with D perhaps TRBD1 or TRBD2 (6 bases each). The germline V and J ends were trimmed by 3 bases and 2 bases, with 11 bases remaining between them. The CDR3 is 15 residues long. Germline V gene sequence: CDR1 MNHNS, CDR2 SASEGT. CDR3 in DNA: TGTGCCAGCAGTGATGGCCGGGGGCCCTACAATGAGCAGTTCTTC. Its translation: CASSDGRGPYNEQFF.

The J gene is TRBJ2-3, the V gene TRBV2; 10 positions match TRBD1. V gave up 2 bases and J gave up 5 bases; unmatched junction bases: 13. CDR1 and CDR2 (germline): SNHLY, FYNNEI. The CDR3 contains 18 residues. Here the CDR3 reads CASSERRLGTGVIDTQYF. CDR3 DNA sequence: TGTGCCAGCAGTGAAAGAAGGCTGGGGACAGGGGTTATAGATACGCAGTATTTT.

This clonotype was recorded a few times. The chain links TRBV11-2 to TRBJ2-3; D is unclear. CDR3 length: 14 residues. Deletions cut 2 bases from V and 2 bases from J, with 8 bases between. Looked up from germline, CDR1 is SGHAT and CDR2 is FQNNGV. For the CDR3, the DNA is TGTGCCAGCAGCTTAATAGAGAACACAGATACGCAGTATTTT. Its protein product is CASSLIENTDTQYF.

The J gene is TRBJ1-5, the V gene TRBV5-4; unclear D gene. V was pared by 0 bases and J by 8 bases, with 6 bases between. Germline values: CDR1 SGHNT, CDR2 YYREEE (reference sequence). This CDR3 is 12 amino acids long. Here the CDR3 DNA reads TGTGCCAGCAGCTTGGACGGGGAGCCCCAGCATTTT. Translating gives CASSLDGEPQHF.

V and J are TRBV6-2 or TRBV6-3 and TRBJ2-2; TRBD1 or TRBD2 may be the D gene (6 bases each). V was shortened by 5 bases and J by 7 bases, with 14 bases between the two germline ends. This CDR3 contains 14 residues. Germline V lookup: CDR1 MNHEY, CDR2 SVGEGT. The CDR3 nucleotides are TGTGCCAGCAGTGTTAAAAGGGGGGACGGGGAGCTGTTTTTT. Residues: CASSVKRGDGELFF.

This clonotype appeared a single time. This chain joins TRBV29-1 and TRBJ1-3; no clear D gene. Germline CDR1 is SQVTM and CDR2 is ANQGSEA. Trimming pared 5 bases from V and 1 base from J, leaving 9 bases between. The CDR3 length is 13 residues. CDR3 in amino acids: CSVLYGSGNTIYF. The DNA for the CDR3 is TGCAGCGTTCTATATGGTTCTGGAAACACCATATATTTT. Drawing the rest from reference TRBV29-1 and TRBJ1-3, the complete variable domain is SAVISQKPSRDICQRGTSLTIQCQVDSQVTMMFWYRQQPGQSLTLIATANQGSEATYESGFVIDKFPISRPNLTFSTLTVSNMSPEDSSIYLCSVLYGSGNTIYFGEGSWLTVV.

This clonotype was detected only once. The chain uses TRBV20-1 and TRBJ2-5; 7 bases map to TRBD2. There are 12 residues in the CDR3. CDR1 is DFQATT and CDR2 is SNEGSKA in the germline V gene (reference sequence). Trimming removed 5 bases from V and 0 bases from J; junction bases left unmatched: 0. CDR3 DNA: TGCAGTGCTGCGGGGGACCAAGAGACCCAGTACTTC. Protein sequence: CSAAGDQETQYF.

The rearrangement joins TRBV4-3 to TRBJ2-2; TRBD2 agrees at 9 bases. In germline, CDR1 is LGHNA, CDR2 YSLEER. This CDR3 contains 18 residues. V lost 0 bases and J lost 4; bases outside the gene matches: 9. The CDR3 is CASSQDAAGGPGTGELFF. In DNA form, the CDR3 reads TGCGCCAGCAGCCAAGATGCGGCGGGGGGGCCCGGCACCGGGGAGCTGTTTTTT.

V usage is TRBV20-1 and J usage is TRBJ2-1, with D uncertain. The ends were cut back, 2 bases at V and 1 base at J, with 15 bases in the middle. The CDR3 has 16 amino acids. Germline V gene data show CDR1 as DFQATT and CDR2 as SNEGSKA (reference sequence). The CDR3 sequence is CSARPSRRISYNEQFF. CDR3 bases: TGCAGTGCTAGACCCTCCCGACGGATTTCCTACAATGAGCAGTTCTTC.